Presented here are 25 T cell receptor beta chains from one specimen sequenced in a study of blood T cell repertoires in COVID-19. The protocol was immunoSEQ multiplex PCR, while the TCRdb copy is restricted to in-frame clones and leaves out a portion. The sample has approximately 150,000 clones; 76% are singletons. The specimen was peripheral blood. The receptors were sampled from a man between 60 and 75 years old with acute or convalescent COVID-19.

The rearrangement links TRBV10-1 to TRBJ2-7; D not certain. Germline CDR1 is WNHNN and CDR2 is SYGVQD (reference sequence). The CDR3 covers 13 residues. V was trimmed by 5 bases and J by 2 bases, leaving 10 bases between them. The CDR3: CASSPGRTYEQYF. CDR3 in DNA: TGCGCCAGCAGTCCCGGCAGGACCTACGAGCAGTACTTC.

The chain couples TRBV5-1 to TRBJ2-3, with 9 bases matching TRBD1. The CDR3 contains 15 residues. V gave up 4 bases and J gave up 2 bases; unmatched junction bases: 5. Germline CDR1 reads SGHRS; CDR2 reads YFSETQ. CDR3 nucleotide sequence: TGCGCCAGCAGCAGGCGGGACAGGGACACAGATACGCAGTATTTT. It encodes CASSRRDRDTDTQYF. The full variable domain, with the rest looked up from reference TRBV5-1 and TRBJ2-3, is KAGVTQTPRYLIKTRGQQVTLSCSPISGHRSVSWYQQTPGQGLQFLFEYFSETQRNKGNFPGRFSGRQFSNSRSEMNVSTLELGDSALYLCASSRRDRDTDTQYFGPGTRLTVL.

V usage is TRBV10-2 and J usage is TRBJ2-3; tentative D call: TRBD1 (6 bases). CDR1 is WSHSY, CDR2 SAAADI, per germline. The CDR3 is 13 amino acids. Trimming cost V 0 bases and J 9 bases, with 10 bases left between them. The DNA for the CDR3 is TGCGCCAGCAGTGAGTCGACGCAGGGGACGCAGTATTTT. This sequence encodes CASSESTQGTQYF.

This chain uses TRBV28 with TRBJ2-7, with TRBD2 matching 14 bases. Germline V lookup: CDR1 MDHEN, CDR2 SYDVKM. The V segment lost 5 bases and the J segment 4 bases; nucleotides outside the gene matches: 1. CDR3 length: 14 residues. The CDR3 spells CASSGLAGGYEQYF. CDR3 nucleotide sequence: TGTGCCAGCAGTGGACTAGCGGGAGGTTACGAGCAGTACTTC. Full variable domain (rest looked up from reference TRBV28 and TRBJ2-7): DVKVTQSSRYLVKRTGEKVFLECVQDMDHENMFWYRQDPGLGLRLIYFSYDVKMKEKGDIPEGYSVSREKKERFSLILESASTNQTSMYLCASSGLAGGYEQYFGPGTRLTVT.

The chain has TRBV5-1 and TRBJ2-5; the D gene is possibly TRBD1 (6 bases). Germline CDR1 SGHRS, CDR2 YFSETQ. V shed 0 bases and J shed 2 bases, with 11 bases lying between them. This CDR3 region has 15 residues. The CDR3 region is CASSLATGVQETQYF. The DNA for the CDR3 is TGCGCCAGCAGCTTGGCGACAGGTGTACAAGAGACCCAGTACTTC.

The CDR3 DNA is TGTGCCAGCAGTTACTCTGGACTAGCGGGGTCGAGGTTCTTC. Its protein product is CASSYSGLAGSRFF. The chain links TRBV6-5 to TRBJ2-1, with 12 bases identical to TRBD2. Germline values: CDR1 MNHEY, CDR2 SVGAGI. CDR3 length equals 14 residues. After removal of 0 bases from V and 15 bases from J, the junction contained 6 bases not matched to a gene.

This chain connects TRBV6-1 to TRBJ2-2; D is undetermined. Deletions cut 3 bases from V and 6 bases from J, with 8 bases between. The CDR3 contains 13 residues. The germline CDR1 and CDR2 sequences are MNHNS and SASEGT. CDR3 nucleotide sequence: TGTGCCAGCAGTGAGAGGCGGCCCGGGGAGCTGTTTTTT. Its protein product is CASSERRPGELFF.

The CDR3 region has the DNA TGTGCCAGTAATCGGGACATCGATGGCTACACCTTC. Its translation: CASNRDIDGYTF. The V and J genes are TRBV19 and TRBJ1-2; TRBD1 might be the D (6 bases). V lost 7 bases and J lost 6, with 12 bases in between. There are 12 residues in the CDR3. Germline CDR1 and CDR2: LNHDA and SQIVND (reference sequence).

The rearrangement joins TRBV29-1 to TRBJ2-2; D possibly corresponds to TRBD2 (6 bases). This CDR3 region has 15 residues. Germline assignment: CDR1 SQVTM and CDR2 ANQGSEA. Trimming stripped 2 bases from V and 0 bases from J, with 10 bases between. The CDR3 nucleotides read TGCAGCGTTGAAACCGGAGGGGCGAACACCGGGGAGCTGTTTTTT. It translates to CSVETGGANTGELFF.

This clone was seen once. The chain links TRBV27 to TRBJ2-7; the D is unclear. CDR1 MNHEY and CDR2 SMNVEV come from the germline V gene (reference sequence). The CDR3 is 16 residues long. Deletions cut 3 bases from V and 5 bases from J, with 20 bases between. CDR3 bases: TGTGCCAGCAGTTTCCGACGAGGAACCTCCCCCGACGAGCAGTACTTC. This encodes CASSFRRGTSPDEQYF.

The chain uses TRBV28 and TRBJ2-1, with unresolved D. Trimming shortened V by 2 bases and J by 8 bases, and 4 bases separated the two germline ends. Germline CDR1 MDHEN, CDR2 SYDVKM. The CDR3 has 11 amino acids. The CDR3, as DNA: TGTGCCAGCAGTTTAGAGTATGAGCAGTTCTTC. It codes for CASSLEYEQFF.

The chain uses TRBV28 and TRBJ2-3; 9 positions agree with TRBD2. Germline-derived CDR1 and CDR2 are MDHEN and SYDVKM. This CDR3 has 16 residues. V dropped 4 bases and J dropped 0; count of bases not matched to a gene: 5. The CDR3 sequence: CASSSPSGASTDTQYF. The CDR3 bases are TGTGCCAGCAGTTCCCCTAGCGGGGCTAGCACAGATACGCAGTATTTT.

The rearrangement joins TRBV28 to TRBJ2-3, with D possibly TRBD1 on 6 matching bases. The V end lost 8 bases, the J end lost 4 bases, and 13 bases lay between the germline ends. CDR3 length equals 13 residues. Germline V gene data show CDR1 as MDHEN and CDR2 as SYDVKM. CDR3 in DNA: TGTGCCAGCGTGACAGAGGGGGCAGATACGCAGTATTTT. Its protein is CASVTEGADTQYF.

This chain joins TRBV5-5 and TRBJ2-2, with D perhaps TRBD1 (6 bases). CDR3 length: 18 residues. Trimming shortened V by 0 bases and J by 2 bases, and 17 bases separated the two germline ends. Looked up from germline, CDR1 is SGHKS and CDR2 is YYEKEE (reference sequence). CDR3 bases: TGTGCCAGCAGCTTGGGTGGGGGCGGACTCCTTAACACCGGGGAGCTGTTTTTT. Translation gives CASSLGGGGLLNTGELFF. Drawing the rest from reference TRBV5-5 and TRBJ2-2, the complete variable domain is DAGVTQSPTHLIKTRGQQVTLRCSPISGHKSVSWYQQVLGQGPQFIFQYYEKEERGRGNFPDRFSARQFPNYSSELNVNALLLGDSALYLCASSLGGGGLLNTGELFFGEGSRLTVL.

This clone was observed once. This chain links TRBV30 with TRBJ2-1; 9 positions match TRBD2. This CDR3 is 14 amino acids long. Germline loops: CDR1 GTSNPN, CDR2 SVGIG (reference sequence). V shed 4 bases and J 6 bases; nucleotides not matched to a gene: 7. CDR3 in amino acids: CAWIVAGVANEQFF. The CDR3 DNA follows: TGTGCCTGGATCGTAGCGGGAGTAGCCAATGAGCAGTTCTTC.

The chain is built from TRBV11-2 and TRBJ2-7, with 9 bases that match TRBD1. Losses at the gene ends were 8 bases for V and 5 bases for J; bases not matched to a gene: 7. The germline gives CDR1 SGHAT, CDR2 FQNNGV. CDR3 length equals 13 residues. The CDR3 DNA follows: TGTGCCAGCTACCGGACAGGGGATCACGAGCAGTACTTC. It translates to CASYRTGDHEQYF. Drawing the rest from reference TRBV11-2 and TRBJ2-7, the complete variable domain is EAGVAQSPRYKIIEKRQSVAFWCNPISGHATLYWYQQILGQGPKLLIQFQNNGVVDDSQLPKDRFSAERLKGVDSTLKIQPAKLEDSAVYLCASYRTGDHEQYFGPGTRLTVT.

This chain joins TRBV4-2 and TRBJ1-4; D is unclear. V lost 1 base, J lost 0 bases, and 6 bases lay in between. Per germline, CDR1 LGHNA and CDR2 YNFKEQ. The CDR3 spans 15 residues. In nucleotides, the CDR3 is TGTGCCAGCAGCCAAGCTTCCCCAACTAATGAAAAACTGTTTTTT. Its protein product is CASSQASPTNEKLFF.

The chain couples TRBV6-5 to TRBJ2-5, with a possible D match to TRBD2 (5 bases). This CDR3 spans 11 amino acids. CDR1 is MNHEY, CDR2 SVGAGI, per germline. The CDR3 DNA sequence: TGTGCGACGAGGCGGGAAGAGACCCAGTACTTC. Protein: CATRREETQYF.

In this sample, this clone turned up once. The rearrangement uses TRBV24-1 and TRBJ1-1; possibly TRBD1 for D (5 bases). Germline CDR1 is KGHDR and CDR2 is SFDVKD. With 6 bases removed from V and 1 base from J, the gap between germline ends came to 11 bases. The CDR3 runs 14 residues. CDR3 protein: CATSQNQGNTEAFF. The CDR3 DNA follows: TGTGCCACCAGTCAAAATCAGGGGAACACTGAAGCTTTCTTT.

The J gene is TRBJ2-7, the V gene TRBV4-2; D might be TRBD2 (6 bases). Trimming cost V 4 bases and J 3 bases, with 16 bases left between them. Germline V gene data show CDR1 as LGHNA and CDR2 as YNFKEQ. The CDR3 is 15 amino acids. The CDR3 DNA follows: TGTGCCAGCAGCCCGAGCGCGGGAACGCACTACGAGCAGTACTTC. It specifies CASSPSAGTHYEQYF.

This chain uses TRBV4-1 with TRBJ2-7; TRBD2 matches 9 bases. CDR3 length equals 16 residues. Germline V gene lookup returns CDR1 MGHRA and CDR2 YSYEKL. V gave up 1 base and J gave up 4 bases; unmatched junction bases: 8. CDR3 nucleotides: TGCGCCAGCAGCCAAGGGTCTGCGGGAGGGTATTACGAGCAGTACTTC. Translated: CASSQGSAGGYYEQYF.

This clone was counted a few times. This rearrangement joins TRBV7-8 to TRBJ2-1, with 12 nucleotides matching TRBD1. Germline V gene sequence: CDR1 SGHVS, CDR2 FQNEAQ. CDR3 length: 15 amino acids. Trimming removed 2 bases from V and 13 bases from J; junction bases left unmatched: 9. The CDR3 region has the DNA TGTGCCAGCAGCTTATTGGGACAGGGGGCGGGAGATCAGTTCTTC. Its protein product is CASSLLGQGAGDQFF.

V gene TRBV29-1 combines with J gene TRBJ2-7; 7 nucleotides match TRBD1. This CDR3 has 16 amino acids. Germline V gives CDR1 SQVTM, CDR2 ANQGSEA. V lost 6 bases to trimming and J lost 1 base; unmatched junction nucleotides: 15. The CDR3 sequence: CSVLGAPGQRSYEQYF. The DNA for the CDR3 is TGCAGCGTCTTGGGCGCTCCGGGACAGCGTTCCTACGAGCAGTACTTC.

There are a few counts of this clone. This chain joins TRBV5-1 and TRBJ2-7, with TRBD1 as a possible D gene (5 bases). V was cut by 4 bases and J by 0 bases, with 11 bases left in between. Germline assignment: CDR1 SGHRS and CDR2 YFSETQ. This CDR3 has 14 amino acids. CDR3 coding DNA: TGCGCCAGCAGCCCCGGACAAAACTCCTACGAGCAGTACTTC. This codes for CASSPGQNSYEQYF.

The chain combines TRBV7-2 with TRBJ2-2, with D possibly matching TRBD2 (7 bases). Looked up from germline, CDR1 is SGHTA and CDR2 is FQGNSA. CDR3 length equals 15 residues. V was pared by 5 bases and J by 6 bases, with 16 bases between. The DNA of the CDR3 is TGTGCCAGCAGCCCACCCGGGGGGCGGGCCGGGGAGCTGTTTTTT. Protein sequence: CASSPPGGRAGELFF.